What follows are 11 T cell receptor beta chains derived from one specimen sequenced in a study of identical twins listed by TCRdb under 2016. The library was made by 5' RACE. Instrument used: Illumina HiSeq 2000. In-frame beta chains were kept once TCRdb had trimmed the public reads at Q25 with fastp and called clones with MiXCR. All rows with the same CDR3 protein become a single entry with the most common DNA and genes. The table for this sample lists 300,000 to 350,000 distinct CDR3 sequences; 9% to 15% of them were counted only once. The ten largest clones represent around 6.9% of the sample. This sample was also put to use in a study of yellow fever vaccine responses in identical twins.

Sequences were obtained from CD8+ T cells sorted from blood. All receptors come from a woman aged 18-35 years in good health.

The rearrangement joins TRBV7-9 to TRBJ2-2, with 10 positions matching TRBD1. The CDR3 contains 15 residues. Losses at the gene ends were 8 bases for V and 7 bases for J; bases not matched to a gene: 10. Germline values: CDR1 SEHNR, CDR2 FQNEAQ (reference sequence). CDR3 sequence reads: CASSPPGQGFGELFF. The DNA of the CDR3 is TGTGCCAGCTCCCCCCCGGGACAGGGGTTCGGGGAGCTGTTTTTT.

The rearrangement links TRBV20-1 to TRBJ2-3; TRBD2 is a possible D gene (5 bases). The germline V and J ends were trimmed by 1 base and 0 bases, with 17 bases remaining between them. This CDR3 contains 17 residues. Germline V gives CDR1 DFQATT, CDR2 SNEGSKA (reference sequence). CDR3 region: CSARGPTRYTSTDTQYF. The DNA of the CDR3 is TGCAGTGCTAGAGGTCCCACTAGATACACTAGCACAGATACGCAGTATTTT.

This clonotype was seen a handful of times. The chain recombines TRBV5-1 with TRBJ2-1; perhaps D is TRBD1 or TRBD2 (5 bases each). The V end lost 7 bases, the J end lost 3 bases, and 14 bases lay between the germline ends. Germline CDR1 is SGHRS and CDR2 is YFSETQ. CDR3 length: 14 amino acids. The DNA of the CDR3 is TGCGCCAGCTGGGACCGGGGCTACTACAATGAGCAGTTCTTC. The encoded protein is CASWDRGYYNEQFF.

V and J are TRBV6-5 and TRBJ2-3; perhaps TRBD1 as D (6 bases). The CDR3 has 15 amino acids. Deletions cut 4 bases from V and 6 bases from J, with 17 bases between. The V gene's germline CDR1 is MNHEY and CDR2 SVGAGI. CDR3: CASSSWGQERDTQYF. The CDR3 DNA is TGTGCCAGCAGTTCCTGGGGACAAGAGAGGGATACGCAGTATTTT.

This clonotype was seen more than once but under ten times. The chain employs TRBV29-1 and TRBJ2-1; D is unclear. CDR3 length: 14 amino acids. Germline lookup yields CDR1 SQVTM and CDR2 ANQGSEA. Trimming took 7 bases from V and 8 from J, leaving 21 bases between them. The CDR3 is CSANARANLDEQFF. The CDR3 DNA sequence: TGCAGCGCAAATGCTAGGGCCAACTTGGATGAGCAGTTCTTC.

There are a few counts of this clonotype. The rearrangement uses TRBV15 and TRBJ1-1; D is perhaps TRBD1 (5 bases). Trimming cost V 2 bases and J 4 bases, with 14 bases left between them. The germline V gene encodes CDR1 LNHNV and CDR2 YYDKDF (reference sequence). CDR3 length: 15 residues. The CDR3 protein is CATSRSRELGTEAFF. The CDR3 DNA reads TGTGCCACCAGCAGATCCAGGGAATTGGGCACTGAAGCTTTCTTT.

This clonotype was seen only a few times. The V and J genes are TRBV12-3 or TRBV12-4 and TRBJ2-7; TRBD1 matches at 9 bases. The CDR3 is made up of 14 amino acids. J lost 1 base, V lost 6 bases, and 4 bases had no gene match. CDR3: CASSGTGMSYEQYF. CDR3 DNA sequence: TGTGCCAGCAGCGGGACAGGGATGTCCTACGAGCAGTACTTC.

V gene TRBV24-1 combines with J gene TRBJ2-2; D might be TRBD2 (5 bases). Trimming cost V 1 base and J 5 bases, with 10 bases left between them. The CDR3 has 15 residues. Per germline, CDR1 KGHDR and CDR2 SFDVKD. CDR3 protein: CATSDLRGGTGELFF. DNA for the CDR3: TGTGCCACCAGTGATTTAAGAGGAGGTACCGGGGAGCTGTTTTTT.

The chain joins TRBV27 to TRBJ2-7, with D possibly being TRBD1 (5 bases). Deletions cut 2 bases from V and 5 bases from J, with 10 bases between. The CDR3 totals 13 residues. Per germline, CDR1 MNHEY and CDR2 SMNVEV (reference sequence). The CDR3 region is CASSLAQGNEQYV. As DNA, the CDR3 is TGTGCCAGCAGTTTAGCCCAGGGCAACGAGCAGTACGTC.

The V and J genes are TRBV19 and TRBJ2-1; D not resolved. Germline CDR1 is LNHDA and CDR2 is SQIVND (reference sequence). The CDR3 extends over 15 amino acids. The V gene lost 0 bases and the J gene lost 1 base, with 7 bases spanning the gap. Written as DNA, the CDR3 is TGTGCCAGTAGTATAGAAGGGTTTTCCTACAATGAGCAGTTCTTC. Encoded protein: CASSIEGFSYNEQFF.

The V call is TRBV27, the J call TRBJ2-7, with 14 bases aligning to TRBD2. The CDR3 totals 16 residues. With V trimmed by 3 bases and J by 2 bases, 3 bases remained unmatched. The germline V gene has CDR1 MNHEY and CDR2 SMNVEV (reference sequence). In DNA, the CDR3 is TGTGCCAGCAGTTTCCTGGGACTAGCGGGAGCCTACGAGCAGTACTTC. This gives the protein CASSFLGLAGAYEQYF.